Below are 2 T cell receptor beta chains sequenced from a single sample in a study of control samples from healthy donors and cancer patients. Some clones are missing from TCRdb's copy, which holds only in-frame ones; the method was immunoSEQ multiplex PCR. In the table there are 60,000 to 75,000 clones, about 80% of which are singletons. Source material: blood. These receptor sequences come from a man in his fifties in good health.

The rearrangement uses TRBV3-1 (or the pseudogene TRBV3-2) and TRBJ2-4, with TRBD2 identical over 9 bases. The CDR3 runs 18 residues. V lost 2 bases to trimming and J lost 0 bases; unmatched junction nucleotides: 8. From germline, CDR1 is LGHDT and CDR2 YNNKEL (reference sequence). CDR3 protein: CASSQRAGGSLAKNIQYF. The CDR3 coding sequence is TGTGCCAGCAGCCAACGAGCGGGGGGTTCCTTAGCCAAAAACATTCAGTACTTC.

V usage is TRBV7-9 and J usage is TRBJ1-5, with TRBD1 as a possible D gene (5 bases). The ends were cut back, 4 bases at V and 4 bases at J, with 11 bases in the middle. Germline CDR1 and CDR2: SEHNR and FQNEAQ (reference sequence). The CDR3 contains 14 residues. The CDR3: CASSYPGLNQPQHF. The CDR3 DNA follows: TGTGCCAGCAGCTACCCAGGGCTAAATCAGCCCCAGCATTTT.